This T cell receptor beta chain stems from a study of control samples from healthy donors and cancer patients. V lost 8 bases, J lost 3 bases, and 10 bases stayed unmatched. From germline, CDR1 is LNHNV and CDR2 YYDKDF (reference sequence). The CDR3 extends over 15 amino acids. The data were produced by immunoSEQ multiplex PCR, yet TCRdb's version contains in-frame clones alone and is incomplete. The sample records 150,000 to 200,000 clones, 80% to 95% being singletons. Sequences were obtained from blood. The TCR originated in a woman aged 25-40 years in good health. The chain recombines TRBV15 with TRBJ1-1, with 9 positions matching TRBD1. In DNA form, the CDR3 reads TGTGCCACCGGGGCGAGGGGGACAGGGCACACTGAAGCTTTCTTT. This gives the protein CATGARGTGHTEAFF.